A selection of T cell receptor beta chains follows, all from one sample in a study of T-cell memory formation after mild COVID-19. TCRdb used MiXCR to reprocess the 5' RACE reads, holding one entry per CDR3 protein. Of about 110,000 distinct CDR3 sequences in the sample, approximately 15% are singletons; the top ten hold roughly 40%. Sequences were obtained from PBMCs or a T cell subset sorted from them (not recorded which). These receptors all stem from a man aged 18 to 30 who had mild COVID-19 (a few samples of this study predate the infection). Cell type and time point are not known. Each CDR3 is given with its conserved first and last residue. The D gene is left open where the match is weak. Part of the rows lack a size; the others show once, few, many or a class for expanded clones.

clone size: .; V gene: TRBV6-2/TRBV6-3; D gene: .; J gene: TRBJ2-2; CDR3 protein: CASSSNKGHGELFF; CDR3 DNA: TGTGCCAGCAGTTCAAACAAGGGGCACGGGGAGCTGTTTTTT
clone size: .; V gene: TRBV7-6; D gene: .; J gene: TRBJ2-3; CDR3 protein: CASGRRAHSDTQYF; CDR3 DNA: TGTGCCAGCGGGCGGCGGGCCCACTCAGATACGCAGTATTTT
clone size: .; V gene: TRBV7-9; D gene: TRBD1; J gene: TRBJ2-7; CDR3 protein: CASSFTGTGFGEQYF; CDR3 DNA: TGTGCCAGCAGCTTTACCGGGACAGGGTTTGGCGAGCAGTACTTC
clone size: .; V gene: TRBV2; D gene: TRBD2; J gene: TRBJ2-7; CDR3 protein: CASSEPVGGLVYEQYF; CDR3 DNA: TGTGCCAGCAGTGAACCCGTGGGGGGACTAGTTTACGAGCAGTACTTC
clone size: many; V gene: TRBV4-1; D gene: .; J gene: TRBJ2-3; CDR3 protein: CASSQVALSSTDTQYF; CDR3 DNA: TGCGCCAGCAGCCAAGTTGCCCTCTCTAGCACAGATACGCAGTATTTT
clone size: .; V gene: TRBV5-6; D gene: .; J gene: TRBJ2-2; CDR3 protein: CASSLGSRWTGELFF; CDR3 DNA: TGTGCCAGCAGCTTAGGCAGCCGCTGGACCGGGGAGCTGTTTTTT
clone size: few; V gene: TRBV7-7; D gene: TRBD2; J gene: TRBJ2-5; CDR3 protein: CASSFGPSGAQETQYF; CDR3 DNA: TGTGCCAGCAGCTTCGGGCCTAGCGGGGCCCAAGAGACCCAGTACTTC
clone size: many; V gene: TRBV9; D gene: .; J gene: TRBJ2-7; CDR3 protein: CASSVVAGATYEQYF; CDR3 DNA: TGTGCCAGCAGCGTAGTGGCAGGTGCCACCTACGAGCAGTACTTC
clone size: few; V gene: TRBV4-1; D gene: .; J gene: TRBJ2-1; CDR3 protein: CASSQEVQDEQFF; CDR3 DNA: TGCGCCAGCAGCCAAGAGGTACAGGATGAGCAGTTCTTC
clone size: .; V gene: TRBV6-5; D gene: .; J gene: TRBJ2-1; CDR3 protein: CASSYFPQERNEQFF; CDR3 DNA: TGTGCCAGCAGTTACTTCCCACAGGAACGCAATGAGCAGTTCTTC
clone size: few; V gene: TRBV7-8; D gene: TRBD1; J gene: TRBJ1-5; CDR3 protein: CASSLGGTGGFGTGQPQHF; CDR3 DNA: TGTGCCAGCAGCTTAGGGGGGACAGGGGGATTTGGAACGGGTCAGCCCCAGCATTTT
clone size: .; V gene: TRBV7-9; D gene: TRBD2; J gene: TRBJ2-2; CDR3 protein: CASSPRSGGRVGELFF; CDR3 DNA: TGTGCCAGCAGCCCACGGAGCGGGGGGCGTGTCGGGGAGCTGTTTTTT
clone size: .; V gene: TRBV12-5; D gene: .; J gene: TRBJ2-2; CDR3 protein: CASGLELSGPPRAGELFF; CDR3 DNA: TGTGCTAGTGGTTTGGAATTGTCTGGGCCACCGAGGGCCGGGGAGCTGTTTTTT
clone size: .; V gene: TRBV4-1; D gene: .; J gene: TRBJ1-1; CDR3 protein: CASSQEQANTEAFF; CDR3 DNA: TGCGCCAGCAGCCAGGAACAGGCGAACACTGAAGCTTTCTTT
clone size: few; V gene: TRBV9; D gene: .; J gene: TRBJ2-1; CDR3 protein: CASSVGGGPAYNEQFF; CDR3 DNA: TGTGCCAGCAGCGTAGGGGGGGGGCCCGCCTACAATGAGCAGTTCTTC
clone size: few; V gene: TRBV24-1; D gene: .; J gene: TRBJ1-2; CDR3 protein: CATSDSGVAGMSYGYTF; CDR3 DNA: TGTGCCACCAGTGATTCCGGGGTGGCGGGGATGAGCTATGGCTACACCTTC
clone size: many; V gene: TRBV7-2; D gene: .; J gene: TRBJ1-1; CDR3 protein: CASSPPRGQNTEAFF; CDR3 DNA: TGTGCCAGCAGCCCCCCCCGGGGGCAGAACACTGAAGCTTTCTTT
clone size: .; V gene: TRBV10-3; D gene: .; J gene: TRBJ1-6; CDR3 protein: CASEWGSYNSPLHF; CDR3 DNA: TGTGCCAGTGAGTGGGGCAGCTATAATTCACCCCTCCACTTT
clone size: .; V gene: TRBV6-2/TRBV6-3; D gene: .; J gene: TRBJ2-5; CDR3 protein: CASSYGAGTGQETQYF; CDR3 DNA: TGTGCCAGCAGTTATGGGGCGGGAACGGGGCAAGAGACCCAGTACTTC
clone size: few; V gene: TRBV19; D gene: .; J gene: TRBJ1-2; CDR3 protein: CASSATWGNYGYTF; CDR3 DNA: TGTGCCAGTAGTGCCACCTGGGGAAACTATGGCTACACCTTC
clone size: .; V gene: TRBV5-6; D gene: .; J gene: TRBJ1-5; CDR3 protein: CASSGGNQPQHF; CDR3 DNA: TGTGCCAGCAGCGGGGGCAATCAGCCCCAGCATTTT
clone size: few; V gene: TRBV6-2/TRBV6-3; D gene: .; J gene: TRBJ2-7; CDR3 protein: CASSLVEQSYEQYF; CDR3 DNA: TGTGCCAGCAGTTTGGTCGAACAGAGCTACGAGCAGTACTTC
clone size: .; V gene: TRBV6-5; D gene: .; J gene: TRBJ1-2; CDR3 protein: CASSYSIRGDYGYTF; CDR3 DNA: TGTGCCAGCAGTTACTCGATCCGGGGAGACTATGGCTACACCTTC
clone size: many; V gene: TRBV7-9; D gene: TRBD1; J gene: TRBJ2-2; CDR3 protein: CASSDRQGTGELFF; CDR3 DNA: TGTGCCAGCAGCGATCGACAGGGGACCGGGGAGCTGTTTTTT
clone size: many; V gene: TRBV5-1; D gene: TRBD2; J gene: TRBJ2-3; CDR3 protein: CASSLGPGTSDADTQYF; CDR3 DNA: TGCGCCAGCAGCTTGGGGCCCGGGACTAGTGACGCAGATACGCAGTATTTT
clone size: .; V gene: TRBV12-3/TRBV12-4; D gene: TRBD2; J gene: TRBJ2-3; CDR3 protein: CASITSVTDTQYF; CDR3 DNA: TGTGCCAGCATTACTAGCGTCACAGATACGCAGTATTTT
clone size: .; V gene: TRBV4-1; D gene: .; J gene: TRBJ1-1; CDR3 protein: CASSHPPGRDTEAFF; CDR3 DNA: TGCGCCAGCAGCCATCCCCCGGGGCGGGACACTGAAGCTTTCTTT
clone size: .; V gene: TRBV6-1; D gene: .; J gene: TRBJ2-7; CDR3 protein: CACLRGFGTYEQYF; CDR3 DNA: TGTGCCTGCCTCCGGGGCTTTGGGACCTACGAGCAGTACTTC
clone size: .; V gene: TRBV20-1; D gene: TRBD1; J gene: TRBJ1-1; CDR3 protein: CSARLGTGLTEAFF; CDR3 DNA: TGCAGTGCTAGGCTAGGGACAGGTCTAACTGAAGCTTTCTTT
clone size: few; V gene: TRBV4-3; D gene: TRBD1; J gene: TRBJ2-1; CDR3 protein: CASSQGTGLDEQFF; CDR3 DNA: TGCGCCAGCAGCCAAGGGACAGGGTTGGATGAGCAGTTCTTC
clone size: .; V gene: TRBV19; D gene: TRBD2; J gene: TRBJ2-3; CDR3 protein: CASSWTSSTDTQYF; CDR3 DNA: TGTGCCAGTAGTTGGACTAGCAGCACAGATACGCAGTATTTT
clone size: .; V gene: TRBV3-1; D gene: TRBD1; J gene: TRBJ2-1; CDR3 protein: CASSLGQDWEQFF; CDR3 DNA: TGTGCCAGCAGCCTCGGACAGGACTGGGAGCAGTTCTTC
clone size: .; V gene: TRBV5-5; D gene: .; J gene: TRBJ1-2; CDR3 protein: CASSLSGIWLTF; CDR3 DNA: TGTGCCAGCAGCTTGTCGGGGATATGGCTTACCTTC